What follows are 16 T cell receptor beta chains derived from one specimen sequenced in a study of T cell changes during pregnancy in multiple sclerosis. TCRdb keeps only in-frame clones here, not all; method: immunoSEQ multiplex PCR. This repertoire shows about 51,000 clones, 94% found once; its top ten account for 0.55% to 0.75%. Sequencing used CD4+ T cells from peripheral blood mononuclear cells, obtained in the second trimester of pregnancy. Receptors were obtained from a female donor with multiple sclerosis, enrolled in a pregnancy study.

The CDR3 sequence is CSGNAGYGYTF. CDR3 DNA: TGCAGTGGTAATGCGGGCTATGGCTACACCTTC. The chain employs TRBV20-1 and TRBJ1-2, with D unresolved. V was trimmed by 7 bases and J by 4 bases, leaving 10 bases between them. Germline CDR1 DFQATT, CDR2 SNEGSKA (reference sequence). This CDR3 comprises 11 residues.

The chain is built from TRBV4-3 and TRBJ1-1; D is uncertain. The CDR3 extends over 14 amino acids. V lost 1 base, J lost 13 bases, and 19 bases lay in between. Looked up from germline, CDR1 is LGHNA and CDR2 is YSLEER. The CDR3 sequence: CASSQGGSEGSGFF. The CDR3 nucleotides read TGCGCCAGCAGCCAAGGGGGTTCGGAGGGTAGTGGTTTCTTT.

The rearrangement uses TRBV7-2 and TRBJ2-2; no clear D. Germline CDR1 reads SGHTA; CDR2 reads FQGNSA. The CDR3 spans 13 residues. V was clipped by 5 bases and J by 7 bases, with 11 bases between them. Written as DNA, the CDR3 is TGTGCCAGCAGCGCGGAATCGGGCGGGGAGCTGTTTTTT. The encoded protein is CASSAESGGELFF.

The gene calls are TRBV7-3 and TRBJ2-5; 11 bases map to TRBD1. The CDR3 has 15 residues. Per the germline V gene, CDR1 is SGHTA and CDR2 is FQGTGA. V shed 4 bases, J shed 5 bases, and the junction held 6 bases outside the gene matches. The CDR3 DNA is TGTGCCAGCAGCTATGGGACAGGGGGTTGGGAGACCCAGTACTTC. It translates to CASSYGTGGWETQYF.

The V call is TRBV6-6, the J call TRBJ1-1; 7 bases fit TRBD1. With V trimmed by 4 bases and J by 1 base, 3 bases remained unmatched. This CDR3 is built from 14 residues. The germline gives CDR1 MNHNY, CDR2 SVGAGI (reference sequence). Here the CDR3 reads CASSLRQGNTEAFF. The CDR3 DNA follows: TGTGCCAGCAGTTTAAGACAGGGGAACACTGAAGCTTTCTTT.

The gene calls are TRBV19 and TRBJ1-5; 7 nucleotides line up with TRBD1. Germline V gene sequence: CDR1 LNHDA, CDR2 SQIVND (reference sequence). CDR3 length: 15 residues. With 5 bases clipped from V and 3 bases from J, the junction kept 7 bases outside the gene matches. The CDR3 bases are TGTGCCAGTAGTTCCGGGACAGCGAACAATCAGCCCCAGCATTTT. Translating gives CASSSGTANNQPQHF.

The chain joins TRBV30 to TRBJ1-1, with D possibly being TRBD1 (6 bases). Germline CDR1 GTSNPN, CDR2 SVGIG (reference sequence). The germline V and J ends were trimmed by 8 bases and 0 bases, with 19 bases remaining between them. The CDR3 is made up of 15 amino acids. The CDR3 sequence: CAQQPRGGMNTEAFF. CDR3 sequence (DNA): TGTGCCCAACAACCGAGGGGGGGGATGAACACTGAAGCTTTCTTT.

This sequence joins TRBV29-1 and TRBJ1-3; D is possibly TRBD1 (5 bases). CDR1 is SQVTM and CDR2 is ANQGSEA in the germline V gene. The CDR3 sequence is 12 residues long. Trimming removed 1 base at V and 4 bases at J, with 5 bases between. CDR3 residues: CSVEGGGNTIYF. DNA for the CDR3: TGCAGCGTTGAAGGGGGCGGAAACACCATATATTTT. Supplemented by reference TRBV29-1 and TRBJ1-3, the full variable domain reads SAVISQKPSRDICQRGTSLTIQCQVDSQVTMMFWYRQQPGQSLTLIATANQGSEATYESGFVIDKFPISRPNLTFSTLTVSNMSPEDSSIYLCSVEGGGNTIYFGEGSWLTVV.

The chain carries TRBV30 and TRBJ2-7; a weak D match, TRBD2 (6 bases). The CDR3 loop spans 13 amino acids. V lost 2 bases and J lost 6, with 14 bases in between. Germline CDR1 is GTSNPN and CDR2 is SVGIG (reference sequence). CDR3 region: CAWSLTSRGEQYF. CDR3 DNA sequence: TGTGCCTGGAGTCTTACTAGCCGTGGCGAGCAGTACTTC.

V is TRBV11-2 and J is TRBJ1-1; 7 bases line up with TRBD1. The CDR3 has 14 residues. Germline V gene sequence: CDR1 SGHAT, CDR2 FQNNGV. The V and J ends lost 7 bases and 0 bases, in that order; junction bases with no gene match: 5. The CDR3 nucleotides are TGTGCCAGCACTCGACAGGGTCTGAACACTGAAGCTTTCTTT. It yields the protein CASTRQGLNTEAFF.

The DNA of the CDR3 is TGCGCCAGCACCCCGCGACAGAATAATTCACCCCTCCACTTT. It translates to CASTPRQNNSPLHF. J is TRBJ1-6 and V is TRBV23-1; a possible D gene is TRBD1 (5 bases). TRBV23-1 is assigned to the ORF class and has an uncertain function. The V end was cut by 7 bases, the J end by 5 bases, with 12 bases between. The length of the CDR3 is 14 residues.

This sequence joins TRBV5-6 and TRBJ2-1; 8 nucleotides match TRBD1. The CDR3 is 16 amino acids. Germline CDR1 SGHDT, CDR2 YYEEEE. Losses at the gene ends were 4 bases for V and 4 bases for J; bases not matched to a gene: 10. The CDR3 reads CASSVPGGPRYNEQFF. The CDR3 nucleotides are TGTGCCAGCAGCGTGCCAGGGGGCCCCCGGTACAATGAGCAGTTCTTC.

The chain is built from TRBV11-2 and TRBJ1-6; TRBD1 might be the D (5 bases). V was trimmed by 11 bases and J by 5 bases, leaving 16 bases between them. CDR3 length: 14 residues. Per the germline V gene, CDR1 is SGHAT and CDR2 is FQNNGV. The CDR3 sequence is CACSKDTDNSPLHF. CDR3 nucleotide sequence: TGTGCCTGCTCCAAGGACACCGATAATTCACCCCTCCACTTT.

This clone was found once. The gene calls are TRBV19 and TRBJ2-7; 15 nucleotides agree with TRBD2. V gave up 5 bases and J gave up 5 bases; unmatched junction bases: 7. Per germline, CDR1 LNHDA and CDR2 SQIVND (reference sequence). This CDR3 is 16 amino acids long. The CDR3 DNA is TGTGCCAGTAGTCCCGCCGGGACTAGCGGGGGGCACGAGCAGTACTTC. Residues: CASSPAGTSGGHEQYF.

The chain uses TRBV18 and TRBJ1-2, with 9 bases identical to TRBD1. J was trimmed by 8 bases and V by 3 bases; bases with no gene match: 7. Germline assignment: CDR1 KGHSH and CDR2 LQKENI. The CDR3 consists of 14 residues. The CDR3 spells CASSPNTGGAGYTF. The CDR3 DNA follows: TGTGCCAGCTCACCCAATACAGGGGGCGCGGGCTACACCTTC.

V gene TRBV6-6 combines with J gene TRBJ1-2, with D possibly being TRBD1 (5 bases). The V end lost 2 bases, the J end lost 8 bases, and 12 bases lay between the germline ends. Germline V gene data show CDR1 as MNHNY and CDR2 as SVGAGI (reference sequence). The CDR3 has 13 residues. CDR3 bases: TGTGCCAGCAGTTACCCCAGGGAGGGAGGCTACACCTTC. This encodes CASSYPREGGYTF.